This T cell receptor (beta chain) was sequenced in a study of low-dose radiotherapy and immunotherapy resistance in tumors. Study information: Each fraction for Cohort 1 was 0.5 Gy, given every 2 weeks, and the total came to 6.5 Gy. Cohort 2 received 1 Gy per fraction every two weeks, totaling 13 Gy over 26 weeks. Patients' oral aspirin dose was 300 mg daily across four cycles from cycle 1 day 1.

Indicated time point: after trial treatment. Stated treatment: LDRT plus nivolumab, ipilimumab, low-dose cyclophosphamide and aspirin (RACIN trial). Donors, who were enrolled in a single-arm phase I dose-escalation trial, received nivolumab, ipilimumab, aspirin, low-dose cyclophosphamide and low-dose radiotherapy. TRAV- and TRBV-specific primers, spanning alpha and beta chains, primed first-strand cDNA. The PCR that amplified TCRs ran for around 20 cycles, relying on a constant-region primer and a V-primer adapter. MiXCR, run by TCRdb on the reads, gives a single entry per CDR3 protein. The sample holds approximately 80,000 distinct CDR3 sequences, around 17% seen once. V lost 3 bases and J 4 bases, leaving 9 bases between the germline ends. Germline V gene sequence: CDR1 SQVTM, CDR2 ANQGSEA. The CDR3 has 13 residues.

The sequence came from a male donor with prostate cancer. This specimen consisted of PBMCs, obtained after low-dose radiotherapy plus immunotherapy. This sequence joins TRBV29-1 and TRBJ2-2, with D unclear. The CDR3: CSVDGRSTGELFF. DNA for the CDR3: TGCAGCGTTGATGGCCGTAGCACCGGGGAGCTGTTTTTT.